This TCR beta chain stems from a study of early T cells in non-severe SARS-CoV-2 infection. Study overall: Unpaired chains resulted from sequencing bulk RNA of unsorted whole blood.

This clonotype was observed at least ten times. Its target is not known. Molecules of cDNA were individually given unique molecular identifiers that were attached to them. Each CDR3 protein gets one entry after TCRdb re-called the 5' RACE reads with MiXCR. The data contain roughly 46,000 distinct CDR3 sequences, 6% to 7.5% of them singletons. The V segment lost 1 base and the J segment 4 bases; nucleotides outside the gene matches: 4. CDR3 length: 15 residues. Study outcomes and limitations: A preference for anti-spike CD8 responses marked VDJdb matching, which missed private and CD4 specificities.

The specimen was whole blood. The chain joins TRBV12-3 or TRBV12-4 to TRBJ2-3, with TRBD1 identical over 8 bases. This receptor was obtained from an adult who was a healthcare worker with PCR-confirmed SARS-CoV-2 infection or an uninfected control (not recorded which). CDR3 in DNA: TGTGCCAGCAGTTTAGACAGGGGGAGTGCAGATACGCAGTATTTT. Translation: CASSLDRGSADTQYF.